The rows below give T cell receptor beta chains drawn from one sample of a study of cytomegalovirus exposure and HLA in healthy donors. TCRdb's copy holds only in-frame clones and misses some; the assay was immunoSEQ multiplex PCR. The sample includes about 98,000 clones, approximately 80% of them seen just once. What was sequenced was PBMCs. Source of these receptors: a female donor in good health and CMV-seropositive. Both conserved end residues are part of each CDR3. D genes are given only for firm matches. Only part of the rows carry a size: once, few, many, or a class if the clone is expanded.

clone_size	j_call	d_call	v_call	cdr3_nt	cdr3_aa
-	TRBJ2-6	-	TRBV7-3	TGTGCCAGCAGCTTAGCGGGTGCCAACGTCCTGACTTTC	CASSLAGANVLTF
-	TRBJ2-7	-	TRBV4-1	TGCGCCAGCAGCCTGCTGGGGGCTAGCGGATCCTACGAGCAGTACTTC	CASSLLGASGSYEQYF
-	TRBJ1-3	-	TRBV9	TGTGCCAGCAGCCCTCTTTCTGGAAACACCATATATTTT	CASSPLSGNTIYF
-	TRBJ1-5	TRBD1	TRBV30	TGTGCCTGGAGCGACCTAACAGGGGGCGGACAGCCCCAGCATTTT	CAWSDLTGGGQPQHF
-	TRBJ1-1	TRBD1	TRBV5-8	TGTGCCAGCAGCCGACGACAGGGGATCACTGAAGCTTTCTTT	CASSRRQGITEAFF
-	TRBJ2-3	TRBD2	TRBV27	TGTGCCAGCAGTTTATGGGGAGGGCCAGATACGCAGTATTTT	CASSLWGGPDTQYF
few	TRBJ1-2	-	TRBV5-1	TGCGCCAGCAGCTCGGGGGGAGATGGCTACACCTTC	CASSSGGDGYTF
-	TRBJ2-5	TRBD2	TRBV4-1	TGCGCCAGCAGCCAAGGTGACTGGGAGGGAGAGACCCAGTACTTC	CASSQGDWEGETQYF
-	TRBJ2-1	-	TRBV2	TGTGCCACCCGGAGGGGTGAGCAGTTCTTC	CATRRGEQFF
-	TRBJ2-7	TRBD2	TRBV15	TGTGCCACCAGCTACCACGGCGGGGGGATCTCCTACGAGCAGTACTTC	CATSYHGGGISYEQYF
few	TRBJ1-4	TRBD1	TRBV7-2	TGTGCCAGCAGGACCGGGACAGGCAATGCAAAACTGTTTTTT	CASRTGTGNAKLFF
-	TRBJ2-2	TRBD2	TRBV12-5	TGTGCTAGTGGTTTGTTGTTGGCGGGGGGTACCGGGGAGCTGTTTTTT	CASGLLLAGGTGELFF
-	TRBJ1-1	-	TRBV9	TGTGCCAGCGGGAGAGTGAACACTGAAGCTTTCTTT	CASGRVNTEAFF
-	TRBJ1-1	TRBD1	TRBV25-1	TGTGCCAGCAGTGAATTACCAGGGGGCGACCCTGAAGCTTTCTTT	CASSELPGGDPEAFF
-	TRBJ2-5	-	TRBV19	TGTGCCAGTAGTATAGCTCCGGGTGGAGAGACCCAGTACTTC	CASSIAPGGETQYF
-	TRBJ1-1	TRBD1	TRBV6-7	TGTGCCAGCAGCCACCAAACCAACAGGGGGCTTGTATTTCCTGAAGCTTTCTTT	CASSHQTNRGLVFPEAFF
-	TRBJ2-7	TRBD2	TRBV18	TGTGCCAGCTCACTTCGCGGGAGTAGCTCCTACGAGCAGTACTTC	CASSLRGSSSYEQYF
few	TRBJ2-2	TRBD1	TRBV19	TGTGCCAGTAGTATCCGGACAGGGCTGAACACCGGGGAGCTGTTTTTT	CASSIRTGLNTGELFF